This TCR beta chain was captured in a study of T-cell reconstitution after alpha-beta-depleted transplantation in children (dated by TCRdb to 2016 to 2017). At the level of the whole study: The study quantitatively tracked T-cell immune reconstitution after TCRalphabeta/CD19-depleted allogeneic hematopoietic cell transplantation in children using TCR repertoire profiling.

This specimen's treatment or condition label, interpreted: allogeneic hematopoietic cell transplantation with graft depleted of TCRalphabeta T cells and CD19 B cells. The children who served as transplant recipients had been given grafts of TCRalphabeta/CD19-depleted allogeneic hematopoietic cells. Overall study outcomes, separate from this receptor: The frequencies of hyperexpanded clones fell over the following months, and after one year, T-cell counts and TCRbeta diversity were mostly attributed to newly produced T cells. The high TCRbeta diversity at day 60 in some patients was ascribed to recipient T cells and intrathymic progenitors that had survived conditioning. The apparently early alphabetaT-cell count recovery about two months after transplant was reportedly dependent on only several hundred rapidly expanded clones derived from non-depleted graft cells.

Library generation was performed with PCR. The sequencer was an Illumina HiSeq 2500. TCR library preparation used molecular barcoding, with unique molecular identifiers applied to normalize quantification of the TCRbeta repertoire. TCRdb reworked the public reads: Q25 trimming with fastp, MiXCR clone assembly, productive beta chains retained. Each entry is one CDR3 protein sequence, shown with its most common DNA and genes. This sample comprises hundreds of thousands of distinct CDR3 sequences, approximately 14% of them detected only once. Jointly, the top ten make up around 0.8% of the sample. This clonotype was observed at least ten times. Its antigen is currently not known. No clone much larger than this one lies a single base away; base qualities are absent. Reading from cysteine to phenylalanine, the CDR3 counts 15 amino acids. The read is trimmed to its CDR3 DNA, 45 bases read in frame from base 1. V loses 3 bases, J loses 1 base, and the germline ends lie 10 bases apart. The germline V gene provides CDR1 SGDLS and CDR2 YYNGEE.

The TCR was taken from a girl aged 2 to 10 with congenital amegakaryocytic thrombocytopenia, due to receive a stem cell transplant. The sequencing used PBMCs, collected before TCRalphabeta/CD19-depleted stem cell transplant. The chain employs TRBV9 and TRBJ2-2, with the identity of the D gene unclear. The DNA sequence is TGTGCCAGCAGCGGTCGGACGGGGAACACCGGGGAGCTGTTTTTT. It codes for CASSGRTGNTGELFF.